Presented here are 9 T cell receptor beta chains from one specimen sequenced in a study of CD8+ T cells in alopecia areata. Following RNA extraction, reverse transcription yielded cDNA that acted as the sequencing template. Produced via immunoSEQ multiplex PCR; TCRdb's table is partial and in-frame only. This record lists approximately 110,000 clones, none seen once only, and the top ten clones contain 15% to 20%. Sequenced sample: lesional skin. The source of these receptors is a C3H/HeJ mouse with alopecia areata. Strain haplotype (MHC): H2-k.

On this clone: Gene and germline names: mouse. The read falls 4 residues short of the CDR3 end, and the missing part is taken from the germline J gene. The rearrangement joins TRBV13-2 to TRBJ2-7; weak D call: TRBD2 (5 bases). V was trimmed by 0 bases and J by 3 bases, leaving 10 bases between them. Per the germline V gene, CDR1 is NNHNN and CDR2 is SYGAGS (reference sequence). The CDR3 is 14 amino acids. CDR3 amino acids: CASGDAPGNYEQYF. Partial CDR3 DNA: TGTGCCAGCGGTGATGCTCCTGGGAACTAT.

This clone was seen more than once but under ten times. Genes here carry mouse names. The observed sequence ends 4 residues before the CDR3 terminus, with the missing tail filled in from the germline J gene. This chain uses TRBV19 with TRBJ2-3; 7 bases fit TRBD1. The CDR3 contains 11 residues. From germline, CDR1 is FNHDT and CDR2 SITEND (reference sequence). CDR3 DNA (partial): TGTGCCAGCCGGGACAGAGAA. Protein product: CASRDRE. From start to end, the CDR3 is CASRDRETLYF.

With respect to this clone: Genes and germline come from the mouse. The read falls 4 residues short of the CDR3 end, and the missing part is taken from the germline J gene. The V and J genes are TRBV13-3 and TRBJ2-1, with TRBD2 identical over 14 bases. Germline lookup yields CDR1 NNHDY and CDR2 SYVADS. This CDR3 has 16 amino acids. V shed 2 bases, J shed 6 bases, and the junction held 4 bases outside the gene matches. The DNA read from the CDR3 is TGTGCCAGCAGTGAATCGGGACTGGGGGGGCGTGCT. The encoded protein is CASSESGLGGRA. In full, the CDR3 is CASSESGLGGRAEQFF.

This clone was seen repeatedly, ten times or more. The gene names given are mouse names. The read falls 4 residues short of the CDR3 end, and the missing part is taken from the germline J gene. The rearrangement uses TRBV13-3 and TRBJ2-7; 7 nucleotides line up with TRBD2. The germline V gene encodes CDR1 NNHDY and CDR2 SYVADS. V shed 3 bases and J 3 bases; nucleotides not matched to a gene: 3. This CDR3 is 13 amino acids long. The CDR3 DNA, read in part, is TGTGCCAGCAGTGCTGGGGGAATCTAT. Its translation: CASSAGGIY. The entire CDR3 reads CASSAGGIYEQYF.

This clone occurred a few times. Each gene name is a mouse one. The sequence runs out 4 residues before the end of the CDR3; the remainder is reconstructed from the germline J gene. This chain connects TRBV1 to TRBJ1-4, with a weak D call TRBD1 (6 bases). The CDR3 is 16 amino acids. The V gene's germline CDR1 is NSQYPW and CDR2 LRSPGD (reference sequence). V shed 0 bases and J shed 5 bases, with 13 bases lying between them. The CDR3 sequence is CTCSADVQGKNERLFF. The DNA read from the CDR3 is TGCACCTGCAGTGCAGATGTCCAGGGGAAGAACGAA. Drawing the rest from reference TRBV1 and TRBJ1-4, the complete variable domain is VTLLEQNPRWRLVPRGQAVNLRCILKNSQYPWMSWYQQDLQKQLQWLFTLRSPGDKEVKSLPGADYLATRVTDTELRLQVANMSQGRTLYCTCSADVQGKNERLFFGHGTKLSVL.

This clone was detected only a few times. At residue 13, the DNA translation does not agree with TCRdb's protein; the protein displayed here is the one encoded by the DNA. Mouse gene names and germline throughout. The read halts 3 residues ahead of the CDR3 end, with the missing end drawn from the germline J gene. The chain employs TRBV1 and TRBJ1-6; 8 nucleotides line up with TRBD1. TRBJ1-6 is an ORF, with its function uncertain. V was pared by 3 bases and J by 3 bases, with 4 bases of the junction left unmatched. This CDR3 is built from 16 residues. Germline V CDR1 and CDR2: NSQYPW, LRSPGD (reference sequence). The sequenced CDR3 bases are TGCACCTGCAGTGCTAGGACAGGGAACTATAATTCGCCC. It is translated as CTCSARTGNYNSP. The entire CDR3 reads CTCSARTGNYNSPLYF.

This clone was picked up a small number of times. Mouse germline and gene names are used. The DNA ends 4 residues before the CDR3 does, and the rest of the CDR3 is filled in from the germline J gene. The V gene is TRBV13-3, the J gene TRBJ1-1; a weak D match, TRBD1 (5 bases). Germline CDR1 reads NNHDY; CDR2 reads SYVADS. The CDR3 is 13 residues long. The CDR3 loop reads CASSGGLGGEVFF. The sequenced part of the CDR3 DNA is TGTGCCAGCAGTGGGGGACTGGGGGGA.

This clone was detected a few times. Germline and genes here are mouse. CDR3 loop: CASSDAPGLSSYEQYF. The CDR3 DNA, read in part, is TGTGCCAGCAGTGATGCTCCGGGACTGAGCTCCTAT. The chain carries TRBV13-3 and TRBJ2-7; 7 nucleotides line up with TRBD2. The CDR3 extends 4 residues past the end of the read, so its final part is completed from the germline J gene. The ends lost 0 bases at V and 0 bases at J; junction bases unmatched: 6. CDR1 and CDR2 from the germline V gene are NNHDY and SYVADS. The CDR3 totals 16 residues.

This clone came up a few times. The gene names here belong to mouse. The read ends 4 residues before the CDR3 terminus; that terminus is restored from the germline J gene. This rearrangement joins TRBV1 to TRBJ1-1, with D tentatively TRBD1 (5 bases). This CDR3 has 14 residues. CDR1 is NSQYPW, CDR2 LRSPGD, per germline (reference sequence). CDR3 DNA (partial): TGCACCTGCAGTTTCTCCAGGGAGGACCCA. Amino acids: CTCSFSREDP. The entire CDR3 reads CTCSFSREDPEVFF.